A single T cell receptor beta chain is shown here with its context. The antigen remains undetermined. These data belong to a study of cytomegalovirus exposure and HLA in healthy donors. Points from the study as a whole: TCR beta chains associated with HLA were, in a later analysis, more clonally expanded than equally common others.

The PCR ran on 60 Vbeta and 13 Jbeta primers. As processed by the authors: Approximately 11 million shared chains were among about 80 million unique TCR beta chains counted in a later analysis. Here immunoSEQ multiplex PCR was the method, and the copy in TCRdb shows in-frame clones only, minus some. V and J calls and clone size are those listed in that table; D and trimming were worked out from the DNA. The data show fewer than 150,000 clones, 82% seen once. Germline assignment: CDR1 LNHNV and CDR2 YYDKDF (reference sequence). The CDR3 has 15 amino acids. The V gene end was trimmed by 2 bases and the J gene end by 7 bases; junction bases not matched to a gene: 4. Donors in the study were healthy people who gave bone marrow.

This clonotype was sampled from a male donor in good health and CMV-seronegative. The chain joins TRBV15 to TRBJ2-4, with 11 bases matching TRBD2. Specimen: PBMCs. The DNA of the CDR3 is TGTGCCACCAGCAGAATAGCGGGAGGGCTGAACATTCAGTACTTC. Protein: CATSRIAGGLNIQYF.